Below are 18 T cell receptor beta chains sequenced from a single sample in a study of blood T cell repertoires in COVID-19. TCRdb's table, derived via immunoSEQ multiplex PCR, lists solely in-frame clones and lacks some. Of hundreds of thousands of clones listed, approximately 90% are singletons. Sequenced: peripheral blood. Receptor source: a woman under 30 who had recovered from COVID-19.

The chain links TRBV24-1 to TRBJ1-2, with D maybe TRBD1 (5 bases). Between the trimmed V and J ends, which lost 1 base and 4 bases, there was a span of 9 bases. The CDR3 is 14 amino acids. Germline CDR1 KGHDR, CDR2 SFDVKD. CDR3 protein: CATSDFDRVYGYTF. The CDR3 region has the DNA TGTGCCACCAGTGATTTCGACAGAGTCTATGGCTACACCTTC.

This clone has a handful of counts. DNA for the CDR3: TGTGCCAGCAGCCCAACGGAGGGGTTGAGTAGCGAAGGCTACACCTTC. This encodes CASSPTEGLSSEGYTF. The rearrangement links TRBV9 to TRBJ1-2; a possible D gene is TRBD1 (5 bases). Trimming took off 4 bases at V and 8 bases at J, with 24 bases between the two ends. There are 16 residues in the CDR3. From germline, CDR1 is SGDLS and CDR2 YYNGEE.

The chain uses TRBV11-3 and TRBJ2-1; 12 nucleotides align to TRBD1. Germline V CDR1 and CDR2: SGHNT, YENEEA. This CDR3 is built from 20 residues. The junction had 10 bases not matched to a gene; V was cut back by 0 bases and J by 1 base. The CDR3, as DNA: TGTGCCAGCAGCTTAGACCCGGGACAGGGGGCATTTATTTCCTACAATGAGCAGTTCTTC. This translates into CASSLDPGQGAFISYNEQFF.

This chain joins TRBV30 and TRBJ2-5; TRBD1 might be the D (6 bases). The CDR3 extends over 14 amino acids. In germline, CDR1 is GTSNPN, CDR2 SVGIG (reference sequence). Trimming removed 4 bases from V and 1 base from J, with 13 bases in between. The CDR3 protein is CAWKRGISQETQYF. Here the CDR3 DNA reads TGTGCCTGGAAGAGGGGGATCTCCCAAGAGACCCAGTACTTC. The full variable domain, rest sourced from reference TRBV30 and TRBJ2-5, is SQTIHQWPATLVQPVGSPLSLECTVEGTSNPNLYWYRQAAGRGLQLLFYSVGIGQISSEVPQNLSASRPQDRQFILSSKKLLLSDSGFYLCAWKRGISQETQYFGPGTRLLVL.

The V and J genes are TRBV6-4 and TRBJ2-7, with 7 nucleotides matching TRBD2. From germline, CDR1 is MRHNA and CDR2 SNTAGT. V lost 8 bases, J lost 0 bases, and 13 bases stayed unmatched. The CDR3 covers 16 residues. DNA for the CDR3: TGTGCCAGCCTCCCTCCGGGAGGTTGGGGCTCCTACGAGCAGTACGTC. Translating it yields CASLPPGGWGSYEQYV.

The chain uses TRBV6-4 and TRBJ2-3, with 9 bases aligning to TRBD2. This CDR3 comprises 19 residues. V trimming: 0 bases; J trimming: 2 bases; junction bases outside the gene matches: 12. Germline values: CDR1 MRHNA, CDR2 SNTAGT. The CDR3 region is CASSDSPSGTNLNTDTQYF. CDR3 DNA: TGTGCCAGCAGTGACTCGCCTAGCGGGACAAATTTAAACACAGATACGCAGTATTTT.

The chain combines TRBV19 with TRBJ2-7; no reliable D call. Trimming pared 3 bases from V and 2 bases from J, leaving 17 bases between. CDR3 length equals 16 residues. Germline-derived CDR1 and CDR2 are LNHDA and SQIVND (reference sequence). CDR3 sequence: CASSIPKLHTPYEQYV. The CDR3 DNA reads TGTGCCAGTAGTATCCCTAAACTACATACCCCCTACGAGCAGTACGTC.

This chain uses TRBV6-5 with TRBJ2-3, with unresolved D. The V and J ends lost 6 bases and 4 bases respectively, with 14 bases between them. This CDR3 is 14 amino acids long. CDR1 MNHEY and CDR2 SVGAGI come from the germline V gene. CDR3: CASSRWVAADTQYF. For the CDR3, the DNA is TGTGCCAGCAGCCGCTGGGTAGCCGCAGATACGCAGTATTTT.

The chain employs TRBV6-2 or TRBV6-3 and TRBJ2-5; TRBD2 matches 9 bases. Germline trimming cut 1 base from V and 5 bases from J; bases unmatched to any gene: 5. Germline V CDR1 and CDR2: MNHEY, SVGEGT. CDR3 length: 15 amino acids. The CDR3 nucleotides are TGTGCCAGCAGTTACTTTGGACTAGCGTCCGAGACCCAGTACTTC. This codes for CASSYFGLASETQYF.

The CDR3 DNA follows: TGTGCCAGCAGCTTGACAGGGGAGACTAACTATGGCTACACCTTC. Its translation is CASSLTGETNYGYTF. The chain is built from TRBV5-6 and TRBJ1-2; 7 bases line up with TRBD1. V dropped 1 base and J dropped 0; count of bases not matched to a gene: 3. CDR3 length equals 15 residues. Germline CDR1 and CDR2: SGHDT and YYEEEE.

The chain couples TRBV25-1 to TRBJ2-1; 8 bases line up with TRBD1. The CDR3 spans 11 residues. CDR1 is MGHDK, CDR2 SYGVNS, per germline. V shed 8 bases, J shed 8 bases, and the junction held 2 bases outside the gene matches. CDR3 coding DNA: TGTGCCAGCGGACAGGGAGATGAGCAGTTCTTC. Protein: CASGQGDEQFF.

V usage is TRBV12-5 and J usage is TRBJ2-5; D might be TRBD2 (6 bases). The germline CDR1 and CDR2 sequences are LGHNT and FRNRAP. The CDR3 has 13 residues. V lost 3 bases, J lost 4 bases, and 9 bases lay in between. CDR3 residues: CASGLWGGETQYF. The CDR3 DNA reads as TGTGCTAGTGGTTTATGGGGAGGAGAGACCCAGTACTTC. The entire variable domain, with the rest obtained from reference TRBV12-5 and TRBJ2-5, is as follows: DARVTQTPRHKVTEMGQEVTMRCQPILGHNTVFWYRQTMMQGLELLAYFRNRAPLDDSGMPKDRFSAEMPDATLATLKIQPSEPRDSAVYFCASGLWGGETQYFGPGTRLLVL.

The rearrangement joins TRBV14 to TRBJ2-1; a possible D gene is TRBD2 (6 bases). This CDR3 has 15 residues. Germline assignment: CDR1 SGHDN and CDR2 FVKESK. V lost 0 bases, J lost 8 bases, and 14 bases lay in between. As DNA, the CDR3 is TGTGCCAGCAGCCAAGATACGTACCCTAGCGATGAGCAGTTCTTC. This gives the protein CASSQDTYPSDEQFF. Full variable domain (outside the CDR3, taken from reference TRBV14 and TRBJ2-1): EAGVTQFPSHSVIEKGQTVTLRCDPISGHDNLYWYRRVMGKEIKFLLHFVKESKQDESGMPNNRFLAERTGGTYSTLKVQPAELEDSGVYFCASSQDTYPSDEQFFGPGTRLTVL.

V usage is TRBV27 and J usage is TRBJ2-1, with 8 bases aligning to TRBD2. CDR3 length: 17 residues. With 2 bases clipped from V and 1 base from J, the junction kept 7 bases outside the gene matches. Germline V gene lookup returns CDR1 MNHEY and CDR2 SMNVEV (reference sequence). The CDR3 coding sequence is TGTGCCAGCAGTTTAGGTGTCGGGAGGGGATCCTACAATGAGCAGTTCTTC. It codes for CASSLGVGRGSYNEQFF.

About this clone itself: Distinct nucleotide sequences in the sample also encode this CDR3. The chain has TRBV11-3 and TRBJ2-1; 7 bases are a match to TRBD2. The CDR3 is 15 residues long. Germline values: CDR1 SGHNT, CDR2 YENEEA. After removal of 3 bases from V and 1 base from J, the junction contained 3 bases not matched to a gene. The CDR3 coding sequence is TGTGCCAGCAGCTTTCGCGGGAGATCCTACAATGAGCAGTTCTTC. This encodes CASSFRGRSYNEQFF.

This sequence joins TRBV7-2 and TRBJ1-1; D call uncertain. This CDR3 is 14 amino acids long. Trimming took off 5 bases at V and 5 bases at J, with 15 bases between the two ends. Germline CDR1 and CDR2: SGHTA and FQGNSA. The CDR3 nucleotides are TGTGCCAGCAGCCCGGTGGGCGGGGAAACTGAAGCTTTCTTT. Translation gives CASSPVGGETEAFF.

The V and J genes are TRBV2 and TRBJ1-4; possible D gene TRBD1, 5 bases. The CDR3 sequence is 14 residues long. Germline values: CDR1 SNHLY, CDR2 FYNNEI. The V and J ends lost 6 bases and 6 bases respectively, with 14 bases between them. The CDR3 DNA reads as TGTGCCAGCAGAAGCAGGGAAAGGGATGAAAAACTGTTTTTT. Its protein product is CASRSRERDEKLFF.

The rearrangement links TRBV6-5 to TRBJ2-7; TRBD2 matches at 7 bases. Germline V lookup: CDR1 MNHEY, CDR2 SVGAGI. Unmatched junction bases numbered 6, after V lost 8 bases and J lost 2 bases. The CDR3 extends over 13 amino acids. The CDR3 nucleotides read TGTGCCAGCTCCCAGCGGGGTCCCTACGAGCAGTACGTC. This translates into CASSQRGPYEQYV.